The 24 T cell receptor beta chains presented below share a single source sample, sequenced in a study of T cells in Graves' hyperthyroidism and ophthalmopathy. The source material, RNA transcripts, was used to amplify TCR beta CDR3 regions. First-round RT-PCR of the TCR CDR3 relied on the HTBI primer set. MiXCR, applied by TCRdb to the multiplex PCR reads, yields one record per CDR3 protein. The profile covers over 350,000 distinct CDR3 sequences, with about 15% appearing a single time and less than 15% taken by the ten largest. The sample comprised blood. The receptors derive from a man aged 18 to 29 with Graves' ophthalmopathy.

This clonotype showed up many times. The rearrangement links TRBV12-3 or TRBV12-4 to TRBJ1-5; the D is unclear. CDR3 size: 12 residues. V was clipped by 4 bases and J by 4 bases, with 5 bases between them. Here the CDR3 reads CASSSQNQPQHF. CDR3 in DNA: TGTGCCAGCAGTTCTCAGAATCAGCCCCAGCATTTT.

In its sample, this clonotype was seen a few times. The V call is TRBV7-8, the J call TRBJ2-1; tentatively, D is TRBD2 (5 bases). The germline V and J ends were trimmed by 7 bases and 4 bases, with 23 bases remaining between them. The germline V gene encodes CDR1 SGHVS and CDR2 FQNEAQ. The CDR3 covers 17 residues. CDR3: CASNTYPREGGYNEQFF. CDR3 nucleotide sequence: TGTGCCAGCAACACTTACCCACGGGAAGGTGGGTACAATGAGCAGTTCTTC.

In this sample, this clonotype turned up many times. The chain couples TRBV12-3 or TRBV12-4 to TRBJ1-3, with no clear D. V was trimmed by 3 bases and J by 2 bases, leaving 5 bases between them. The CDR3 is 13 amino acids. The CDR3 sequence: CASSFSPGNTIYF. The CDR3 nucleotides are TGTGCCAGCAGTTTTTCCCCTGGAAACACCATATATTTT.

This clonotype was seen ten or more times. This chain uses TRBV12-3 or TRBV12-4 with TRBJ2-1; D call uncertain. Trimming removed 1 base from V and 0 bases from J, with 10 bases in between. There are 16 residues in the CDR3. CDR3 bases: TGTGCCAGCAGTTTAGGCGGATTCAGCTCCTACAATGAGCAGTTCTTC. This gives the protein CASSLGGFSSYNEQFF.

A note on this clonotype: This sequence may be a read error, since a much larger clone differs from it by one base. The chain combines TRBV6-9 with TRBJ2-5; 7 positions match TRBD2. The CDR3 sequence is 15 residues long. Germline V gives CDR1 MNHGY, CDR2 SVAAGI. CDR3 sequence: CASSYPWLAEEAQYF. CDR3 nucleotides: TGTGCCAGCAGTTACCCATGGCTAGCGGAAGAGGCCCAGTACTTC.

This clonotype was seen at least ten times. V and J are TRBV20-1 and TRBJ2-7; no definite D call. CDR1 and CDR2 from the germline V gene are DFQATT and SNEGSKA (reference sequence). The CDR3 runs to 11 residues. V was trimmed by 6 bases and J by 6 bases, leaving 12 bases between them. The CDR3 nucleotides are TGCAGTGCGATTCCCCGCCGCGAGCAGTACTTC. Translation gives CSAIPRREQYF.

This clonotype has at least ten counts. The rearrangement uses TRBV10-3 and TRBJ2-1; the match to TRBD2 covers 12 bases. This CDR3 is built from 18 residues. With V trimmed by 3 bases and J by 0 bases, 6 bases remained unmatched. Germline V lookup: CDR1 ENHRY, CDR2 SYGVKD. The CDR3 region is CAISDSSGRGSSYNEQFF. The DNA of the CDR3 is TGTGCCATCAGTGATTCTAGCGGGAGGGGAAGCTCCTACAATGAGCAGTTCTTC.

This clonotype was picked up many times. This chain connects TRBV18 to TRBJ2-5; possibly TRBD1 for D (6 bases). The V and J ends lost 3 bases and 1 base respectively, with 15 bases between them. The CDR3 runs to 16 residues. Per germline, CDR1 KGHSH and CDR2 LQKENI. This chain's CDR3 is CASSPNRDTLQETQYF. Written as DNA, the CDR3 is TGTGCCAGCTCACCCAACCGGGACACCCTCCAAGAGACCCAGTACTTC.

This clonotype was seen ten or more times. The rearrangement joins TRBV11-3 to TRBJ1-6, with D perhaps matching TRBD1 (5 bases). Trimming took off 5 bases at V and 10 bases at J, with 9 bases between the two ends. The CDR3 is 12 residues long. CDR1 and CDR2 from the germline V gene are SGHNT and YENEEA. In DNA, the CDR3 is TGTGCCAGCAGCCGGGGGGGGTCACCCCTCCACTTT. Its translation is CASSRGGSPLHF.

This clonotype was counted at least ten times. V is TRBV18 and J is TRBJ2-7; no clear D. The V end was cut by 6 bases, the J end by 0 bases, with 9 bases between. The CDR3 loop spans 13 amino acids. Looked up from germline, CDR1 is KGHSH and CDR2 is LQKENI. The CDR3 coding sequence is TGTGCCAGCTCCCGGCAGACCTCCTACGAGCAGTACTTC. Its translation is CASSRQTSYEQYF.

This clonotype has only a few counts. The CDR3 bases are TGTGCCAGCATGAGGGCGGCTAACTATGGCTACACCTTC. It codes for CASMRAANYGYTF. The V call is TRBV6-1, the J call TRBJ1-2; D gene ambiguous. CDR3 length: 13 amino acids. The V and J ends lost 7 bases and 0 bases respectively, with 9 bases between them. Germline V gives CDR1 MNHNS, CDR2 SASEGT.

The table lists this clonotype with many counts. This rearrangement joins TRBV2 to TRBJ2-2; D might be TRBD2 (5 bases). From germline, CDR1 is SNHLY and CDR2 FYNNEI. V gave up 3 bases and J gave up 0 bases, with 11 bases separating them. The CDR3 is made up of 16 amino acids. In DNA form, the CDR3 reads TGTGCCAGCAGTGACCAGCGGTTCGCGAACACCGGGGAGCTGTTTTTT. Its translation is CASSDQRFANTGELFF.

This clonotype was recorded at least ten times. The V gene is TRBV12-3 or TRBV12-4, the J gene TRBJ2-5; perhaps TRBD1 as D (5 bases). The V end was cut by 0 bases, the J end by 4 bases, with 6 bases between. The CDR3 covers 13 residues. The CDR3 protein is CASSLARGETQYF. DNA for the CDR3: TGTGCCAGCAGTTTAGCAAGGGGAGAGACCCAGTACTTC.

The chain carries TRBV19 and TRBJ2-5; possible D gene TRBD1, 6 bases. This CDR3 is 14 amino acids long. Trimming cost V 8 bases and J 5 bases, with 18 bases left between them. Germline values: CDR1 LNHDA, CDR2 SQIVND (reference sequence). The CDR3 DNA reads TGTGCCAGTCAGGAAGAGGGTCAGGGGGAGACCCAGTACTTC. The encoded protein is CASQEEGQGETQYF.

This clonotype was seen at least ten times. The gene calls are TRBV20-1 and TRBJ1-2; D call uncertain. Germline CDR1 and CDR2: DFQATT and SNEGSKA (reference sequence). The CDR3 length is 15 residues. V lost 2 bases to trimming and J lost 3 bases, with 16 bases between them. The CDR3 reads CSARSEAGSHYGYTF. The DNA for the CDR3 is TGCAGTGCTAGATCCGAGGCGGGATCCCACTATGGCTACACCTTC.

This clonotype has ten or more counts. This rearrangement joins TRBV5-1 to TRBJ1-2; D ambiguous. V shed 0 bases and J shed 4 bases, with 10 bases lying between them. CDR1 is SGHRS and CDR2 is YFSETQ in the germline V gene. This CDR3 spans 14 amino acids. In DNA form, the CDR3 reads TGCGCCAGCAGCTTGGCTTCCGGTTCCTATGGCTACACCTTC. It codes for CASSLASGSYGYTF. The full variable domain, in which reference TRBV5-1 and TRBJ1-2 provide the parts outside the CDR3, is KAGVTQTPRYLIKTRGQQVTLSCSPISGHRSVSWYQQTPGQGLQFLFEYFSETQRNKGNFPGRFSGRQFSNSRSEMNVSTLELGDSALYLCASSLASGSYGYTFGSGTRLTVV.

This clonotype was counted ten times or more. The rearrangement joins TRBV20-1 to TRBJ2-7; the D is unclear. This CDR3 comprises 12 residues. Trimming shortened V by 3 bases and J by 3 bases, and 9 bases separated the two germline ends. The V gene's germline CDR1 is DFQATT and CDR2 SNEGSKA (reference sequence). The CDR3: CSASMGRYEQYF. The CDR3 nucleotides read TGCAGTGCTAGCATGGGCCGCTACGAGCAGTACTTC.

At least ten counts were recorded for this clonotype. V and J are TRBV12-3 or TRBV12-4 and TRBJ1-2, with D uncertain. V lost 2 bases and J lost 4, with 14 bases in between. The CDR3 spans 15 residues. This CDR3 is CASSLRLGWGYGYTF. Written as DNA, the CDR3 is TGTGCCAGCAGTTTACGTCTGGGCTGGGGCTATGGCTACACCTTC.

Many counts were recorded for this clonotype. V usage is TRBV11-2 and J usage is TRBJ2-5; TRBD2 matches 11 bases. This CDR3 comprises 17 residues. Germline V lookup: CDR1 SGHAT, CDR2 FQNNGV. J gave up 4 bases and V 0 bases, and 7 bases lay outside the gene matches. CDR3 coding DNA: TGTGCCAGCAGCTTAGATTGGGCTAGCGGGAGGCGAGAGACCCAGTACTTC. It encodes CASSLDWASGRRETQYF.

In this sample, this clonotype turned up many times. The chain carries TRBV4-1 and TRBJ2-5, with 8 nucleotides matching TRBD1. V dropped 1 base and J dropped 4; count of bases not matched to a gene: 11. Looked up from germline, CDR1 is MGHRA and CDR2 is YSYEKL. This CDR3 region has 17 residues. CDR3 loop: CASSQGTGRFWGETQYF. CDR3 nucleotides: TGCGCCAGCAGCCAAGGGACAGGGCGCTTTTGGGGAGAGACCCAGTACTTC.

This clonotype has more than one count but fewer than ten. V and J are TRBV20-1 and TRBJ1-1; D not resolved. This CDR3 has 14 amino acids. Germline loops: CDR1 DFQATT, CDR2 SNEGSKA (reference sequence). Trimming took off 6 bases at V and 2 bases at J, with 16 bases between the two ends. CDR3 protein: CSAPGRGGNTEAFF. The CDR3 coding sequence is TGCAGTGCCCCGGGCCGGGGAGGCAACACTGAAGCTTTCTTT.

Concerning this clonotype itself: A much more abundant neighbour one base away suggests this may be a read error. This sequence joins TRBV10-1 and TRBJ1-4, with D uncertain. This CDR3 has 14 residues. The germline V gene has CDR1 WNHNN and CDR2 SYGVQD (reference sequence). The CDR3 sequence: CPSSESSANEKLFF. CDR3 sequence (DNA): TGCCCCAGCAGTGAGTCTTCAGCTAATGAAAAACTGTTTTTT.

The rearrangement links TRBV5-1 to TRBJ2-7; D uncertain. The CDR3 runs 15 residues. Trimming removed 2 bases at V and 2 bases at J, with 14 bases between. Germline V gives CDR1 SGHRS, CDR2 YFSETQ. CDR3 region: CASSFDLAGPYEQYF. In DNA form, the CDR3 reads TGCGCCAGCAGCTTTGATCTTGCAGGCCCCTACGAGCAGTACTTC.

As concerns this clonotype: A read error may account for a junction end that differs from germline. The chain uses TRBV6-1 and TRBJ1-2; no reliable D call. Germline CDR1 is MNHNS and CDR2 is SASEGT. This CDR3 comprises 14 residues. The CDR3 sequence: CASSEGRAVVGCTF. Written as DNA, the CDR3 is TGTGCCAGCAGTGAAGGGAGGGCCGTGGTGGGCTGCACCTTC.